Sequencing of this T cell receptor beta chain was carried out in a study of identical twins. Points from the study as a whole: Model-predicted out-of-frame TCR alpha sharing fell below observed values in monozygotic twins.

Each CDR3 protein is one row after TCRdb ran MiXCR on the 5' RACE reads. The sample yields roughly 720,000 distinct CDR3 sequences, around a sixth seen once. This clonotype has just a few counts. Its cognate antigen is unknown. CDR3 length: 14 residues. From germline, CDR1 is MNHNS and CDR2 SASEGT. Trimming left V 8 bases short and J 1 base short, with 12 bases between. The same data also contributed to another study, on T cells expressing NK-cell markers. That investigation notes: CD8+ T cells in 5 or 6 donors included dominant NKG2C+ clonotypes at roughly 1.0-7.0%. The same clonotypes also predominated in the CD3+CD56-NKG2C+ fraction of a handful of donors.

The J gene is TRBJ1-5, the V gene TRBV6-1; possibly TRBD1 for D (6 bases). The clonotype was recovered from a woman between 18 and 29 years old in good health. The source material was PBMCs. Here the CDR3 DNA reads TGTGCCAGCGCCCTGGGGGCGAGCAATCAGCCCCAGCATTTT. It translates to CASALGASNQPQHF.